This record covers a single T cell receptor beta chain. The target antigen is unknown. The sample comes from a study of long-term antiretroviral therapy in people with HIV. Study findings and constraints: Clones with expansion before ART led the repertoire at all time points. Adherence to ART, viral resistance and therapy changes lacked any data.

United States facilities provided treatment to all participants with HIV. immunoSEQ v3.0 was run at survey level. A target of about 40,000-55,000 T-cell genomes per sample was set for sequencing. Measured with immunoSEQ multiplex PCR; TCRdb has only the in-frame clones, and not every one. The sample gives 25,000 to 35,000 clones, roughly 96% of which show up once; roughly 8% is in the top ten. Germline V CDR1 and CDR2: LNHDA, SQIVND (reference sequence). CDR3 length equals 11 residues. The germline V and J ends were trimmed by 9 bases and 0 bases, with 3 bases remaining between them. The source material was unsorted PBMCs, sampled 5.3 years after starting antiretroviral therapy. The clonotype originates from a man aged 25-40 years with HIV. The chain joins TRBV19 to TRBJ1-3; D remains ambiguous. The CDR3 coding sequence is TGTGCCAGCCACTCTGGAAACACCATATATTTT. Translation: CASHSGNTIYF.